This T cell receptor beta chain comes out of a study of T cell repertoires in cytomegalovirus infection. About the research overall: Public TCR beta signatures indicated both CMV infection and matching HLA type.

There are many counts of this clonotype. TCRdb independently ran MiXCR on the reads; one entry per CDR3 protein. Found here are some 200,000 distinct CDR3 sequences, approximately 9.6% of them singletons; the top ten hold about 4.6%. Germline V lookup: CDR1 SGHAT, CDR2 FQNNGV. This CDR3 contains 13 residues. The V gene lost 1 base and the J gene lost 5 bases, with 6 bases spanning the gap. The clonotype comes from a human donor in good health (CMV status not recorded). Some clones in this sample may be carry-over from other donors' samples. The gene calls are TRBV11-2 and TRBJ1-5; D is unclear. Sequenced input: PBMCs. The chain's CDR3 is CASSLGRDQPQHF. The DNA for the CDR3 is TGTGCCAGCAGCTTAGGCCGAGATCAGCCCCAGCATTTT.